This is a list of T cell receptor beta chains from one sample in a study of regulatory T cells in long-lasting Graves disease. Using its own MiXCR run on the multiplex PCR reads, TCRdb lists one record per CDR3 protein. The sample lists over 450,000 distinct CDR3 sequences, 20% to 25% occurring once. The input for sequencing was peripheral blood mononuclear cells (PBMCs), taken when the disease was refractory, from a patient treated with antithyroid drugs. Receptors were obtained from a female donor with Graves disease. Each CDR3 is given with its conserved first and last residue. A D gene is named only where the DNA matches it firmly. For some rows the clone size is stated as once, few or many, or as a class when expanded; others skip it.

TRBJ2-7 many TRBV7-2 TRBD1 CASSLNTGGEQYF TGTGCCAGCAGCTTAAACACAGGGGGCGAGCAGTACTTC
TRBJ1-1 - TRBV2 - CASRTQLDGAFF TGTGCCAGCAGGACACAGTTAGATGGAGCTTTCTTT
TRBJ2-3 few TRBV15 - CATSRYRVEVDTQYF TGTGCCACCAGCAGATACAGGGTGGAGGTAGATACGCAGTATTTT
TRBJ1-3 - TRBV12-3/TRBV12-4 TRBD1 CASSDRGLNSGNTIYF TGTGCCAGCAGCGACAGGGGGCTAAACTCTGGAAACACCATATATTTT
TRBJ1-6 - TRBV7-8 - CASSLTLPFRGSPLHF TGTGCCAGCAGCTTAACCCTACCCTTTAGGGGTTCACCCCTCCACTTT
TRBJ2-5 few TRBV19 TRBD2 CASTKRGGETQYF TGTGCCAGTACTAAGCGGGGGGGAGAGACCCAGTACTTC
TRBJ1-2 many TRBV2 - CASSAVGNYGYTF TGTGCCAGCAGTGCGGTTGGCAACTATGGCTACACCTTC
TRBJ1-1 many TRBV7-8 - CASSLSVLTEAFF TGTGCCAGCAGCCTCAGTGTCCTCACTGAAGCTTTCTTT
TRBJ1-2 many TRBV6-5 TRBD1 CASSYPPHRGLNHGYTF TGTGCCAGCAGTTACCCGCCGCACAGGGGGCTAAACCATGGCTACACCTTC
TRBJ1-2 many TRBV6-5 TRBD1 CASSYSKQGGYTF TGTGCCAGCAGTTACTCGAAACAGGGGGGCTACACCTTC
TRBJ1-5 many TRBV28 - CASSLWGRDQPQHF TGTGCCAGCAGTTTATGGGGCAGGGATCAGCCCCAGCATTTT
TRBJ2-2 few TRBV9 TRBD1 CASSVGQSNTGELFF TGTGCCAGCAGCGTGGGACAGTCGAACACCGGGGAGCTGTTTTTT
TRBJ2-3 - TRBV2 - CASKKGADTQYF TGTGCCAGCAAGAAGGGCGCAGATACGCAGTATTTT
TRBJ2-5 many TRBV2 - CASSFGQSWYQETQYF TGTGCCAGCAGCTTCGGACAGAGCTGGTACCAAGAGACCCAGTACTTC
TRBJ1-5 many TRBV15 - CATSRTDSNQPQHF TGTGCCACCAGTCGGACGGATAGCAATCAGCCCCAGCATTTT
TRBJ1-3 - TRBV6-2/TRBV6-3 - CASSPSRTSGNTIYF TGTGCCAGCAGCCCTTCTCGTACCTCCGGAAACACCATATATTTT
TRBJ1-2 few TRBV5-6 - CASSLTLADIYGYTF TGTGCCAGCAGCTTGACACTTGCTGACATCTATGGCTACACCTTC
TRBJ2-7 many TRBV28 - CASSFAPGQHTNSYEQYF TGTGCCAGCAGTTTCGCCCCCGGACAGCACACTAACTCCTACGAGCAGTACTTC
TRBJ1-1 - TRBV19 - CASRLTEGVTEAFF TGTGCCAGTAGATTGACAGAGGGAGTCACTGAAGCTTTCTTT
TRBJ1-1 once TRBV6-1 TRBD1 CASSEGATEAFF TGTGCCAGTTCCGAGGGGGCGACTGAAGCTTTCTTT
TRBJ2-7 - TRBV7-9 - CASSFGWQISSYEQYF TGTGCCAGCAGCTTTGGTTGGCAGATATCATCCTACGAGCAGTACTTC
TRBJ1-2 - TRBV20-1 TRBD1 CSARVWTGADYGYTF TGCAGTGCTAGAGTCTGGACAGGAGCCGACTATGGCTACACCTTC
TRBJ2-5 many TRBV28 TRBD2 CASSTNPGTTLGETQYF TGTGCCAGCAGTACCAACCCCGGGACTACGTTGGGGGAGACCCAGTACTTC
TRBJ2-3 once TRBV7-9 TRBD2 CASSPRPVAGAHTDTQYF TGTGCCAGCAGCCCCCGCCCGGTAGCGGGGGCCCACACAGATACGCAGTATTTT
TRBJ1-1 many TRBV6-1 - CASSPQGSFTEAFF TGTGCCAGCAGTCCACAGGGTTCGTTCACTGAAGCTTTCTTT
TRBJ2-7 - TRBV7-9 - CASSFDSRKYF TGTGCCAGCAGCTTCGACAGCCGCAAGTACTTC
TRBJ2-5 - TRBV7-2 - CASSPSWAGVETQYF TGTGCCAGCAGCCCGAGCTGGGCAGGGGTGGAGACCCAGTACTTC
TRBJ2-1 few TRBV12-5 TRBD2 CASGLAGANEQFF TGTGCTAGTGGACTAGCGGGAGCCAATGAGCAGTTCTTC
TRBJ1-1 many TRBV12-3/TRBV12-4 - CASSLRQGRTTEAFF TGTGCCAGCAGTTTAAGGCAGGGCAGGACCACTGAAGCTTTCTTT
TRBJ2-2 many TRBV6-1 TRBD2 CASNLLAGGTGELFF TGTGCCAGCAACTTACTAGCGGGAGGCACCGGGGAGCTGTTTTTT
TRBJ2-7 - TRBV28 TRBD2 CASSLLGLAGTYEQYF TGTGCCAGCAGTTTATTAGGACTAGCGGGAACCTACGAGCAGTACTTC
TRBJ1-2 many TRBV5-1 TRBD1 CASSWDRGYGYTF TGTGCCAGCAGTTGGGACAGGGGCTATGGCTACACCTTC
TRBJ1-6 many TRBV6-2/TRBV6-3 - CASSYAGTTYNSPLHF TGTGCCAGCAGTTACGCGGGTACTACCTATAATTCACCCCTCCACTTT
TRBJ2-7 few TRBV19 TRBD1 CASSFRGGQGIHEQYF TGTGCCAGTAGTTTCCGAGGCGGACAGGGGATTCACGAGCAGTACTTC
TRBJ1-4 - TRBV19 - CASSITPLVLNEKLFF TGTGCCAGTAGTATTACCCCGTTGGTTTTGAATGAAAAACTGTTTTTT
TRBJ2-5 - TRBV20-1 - CSARDPRGETQYF TGCAGTGCTAGAGATCCCAGGGGAGAGACCCAGTACTTC
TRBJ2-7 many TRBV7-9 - CASSLQGMEQYF TGTGCCAGCAGCTTACAGGGAATGGAGCAGTACTTC
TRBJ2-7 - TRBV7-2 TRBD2 CASSLLAGVSEQYF TGTGCCAGCAGCTTACTAGCGGGAGTAAGCGAGCAGTACTTC
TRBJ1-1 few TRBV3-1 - CASSREGGGTEAFF TGTGCCAGCAGCCGCGAGGGGGGAGGGACTGAAGCTTTCTTT
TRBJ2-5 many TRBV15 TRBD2 CATSGTSGVVETQYF TGTGCCACCAGCGGTACTAGCGGGGTCGTGGAGACCCAGTACTTC
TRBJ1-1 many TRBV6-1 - CASSELGTSGTEAFF TGTGCCAGCAGCGAACTAGGGACATCTGGCACTGAAGCTTTCTTT
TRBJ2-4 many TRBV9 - CASSVGGTETIQYF TGTGCCAGCAGCGTAGGGGGTACGGAGACCATTCAGTACTTC
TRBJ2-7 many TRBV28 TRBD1 CASNDRAYEQYF TGTGCCAGCAACGACAGGGCCTACGAGCAGTACTTC
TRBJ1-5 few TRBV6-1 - CASTTRRANQPQHF TGTGCCAGCACTACCCGACGAGCCAATCAGCCCCAGCATTTT
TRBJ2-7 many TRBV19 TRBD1 CASSIVSGQGSYEQYF TGTGCCAGTAGTATAGTTTCGGGACAGGGATCCTACGAGCAGTACTTC
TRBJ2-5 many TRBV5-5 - CASSLARESLKQETQYF TGTGCCAGCAGCTTGGCCCGGGAGAGCCTAAAGCAAGAGACCCAGTACTTC
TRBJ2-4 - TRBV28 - CASSLVGENIQYF TGTGCCAGCAGTTTGGTGGGAGAAAACATTCAGTACTTC